In its sample, the clone carrying this TCR beta chain was seen a few times. Antigen: not known. What was sequenced were expressed TCRB transcripts, since all of the isolated RNA had been reverse transcribed. Produced via immunoSEQ multiplex PCR; TCRdb's table is partial and in-frame only. Of about 900,000 clones in the sample, 17% are singletons; the top ten hold around 0.02%. This specimen belongs to a study of beta chain features in type 1 diabetes. Background on the study: All of the samples together had over 90 million sorted cells examined. Study-wide points: Across patients, naive, central memory and Treg TCRB repertoires exhibited apparently greater similarity than was observed across healthy donors. Here, the possible influence of HLA type (on TCRB rearrangement) remained unresolved.

Germline CDR1 reads SQVTM; CDR2 reads ANQGSEA. The CDR3 consists of 15 residues. V lost 0 bases, J lost 7 bases, and 16 bases lay in between. The V and J genes are TRBV29-1 and TRBJ2-1; D may correspond to TRBD1 or TRBD2 (6 bases each). The sequencing input was naive CD4+ T cells from blood. This receptor was obtained from a woman in her late teens or twenties in good health. The CDR3 DNA sequence: TGCAGCGTTGAAGATCGCTTTGGGGGGCGGAATGAGCAGTTCTTC. It is translated as CSVEDRFGGRNEQFF.